This entry lists 16 T cell receptor beta chains sequenced from one sample in a study of regulatory T cells in long-lasting Graves disease. Regarding time point: newly diagnosed GD, antithyroid drugs for less than 3 months. The TCR library used RNA extracted from PBMCs. In building TCR beta libraries, iRepertoire HTBI primers were used together with Arm-PCR of CDR3 regions. TCRdb reanalysed the multiplex PCR reads using MiXCR and keeps one entry per CDR3 protein. Among some 340,000 distinct CDR3 sequences listed, about 12% were seen once. In addition, the sample was reused for a study of T cells in Graves' hyperthyroidism and ophthalmopathy.

This sample comprised peripheral blood mononuclear cells (PBMCs), obtained at new diagnosis, from a patient treated with antithyroid drugs. The receptors were sampled from a woman in her late teens or twenties with Graves disease.

This clonotype was counted at least ten times. CDR3 sequence: CASSSFRGRAEDTQYF. CDR3 bases: TGTGCCAGCAGTTCTTTTCGCGGGAGGGCCGAAGATACGCAGTATTTT. The J gene is TRBJ2-3, the V gene TRBV28; TRBD2 agrees at 9 bases. V lost 4 bases and J lost 5; bases outside the gene matches: 10. This CDR3 has 16 residues. Germline values: CDR1 MDHEN, CDR2 SYDVKM.

This clonotype was observed many times. This chain links TRBV7-9 with TRBJ2-1; TRBD2 aligns across 13 bases. V lost 4 bases to trimming and J lost 0 bases; unmatched junction nucleotides: 9. The CDR3 loop spans 19 amino acids. Germline CDR1 and CDR2: SEHNR and FQNEAQ (reference sequence). The CDR3 sequence is CASSYPRTSGSISYNEQFF. In nucleotides, the CDR3 is TGTGCCAGCAGCTACCCCCGGACTAGCGGGAGTATCTCCTACAATGAGCAGTTCTTC.

The J gene is TRBJ2-7, the V gene TRBV6-1; 9 bases map to TRBD1. From germline, CDR1 is MNHNS and CDR2 SASEGT. V lost 6 bases and J lost 5; bases outside the gene matches: 14. CDR3 length: 16 amino acids. The DNA of the CDR3 is TGTGCCAGCAGGCCCCGGGGGCGTACAGGGGGCGACGAGCAGTACGTC. Protein product: CASRPRGRTGGDEQYV.

CDR3 region: CASSLAPAASGGHNEQFF. The CDR3 nucleotides read TGTGCCAGCAGCTTAGCCCCCGCTGCTAGCGGGGGGCACAATGAGCAGTTCTTC. The chain links TRBV7-6 to TRBJ2-1; 11 bases are a match to TRBD2. CDR3 length equals 18 residues. With 0 bases clipped from V and 5 bases from J, the junction kept 9 bases outside the gene matches. The germline V gene has CDR1 SGHVS and CDR2 FNYEAQ.

This clonotype has ten or more counts. The chain carries TRBV9 and TRBJ2-1; D may be TRBD1 or TRBD2 (5 bases each). V lost 0 bases, J lost 4 bases, and 11 bases lay in between. The length of the CDR3 is 15 residues. Germline CDR1 reads SGDLS; CDR2 reads YYNGEE. The CDR3 protein is CASSVVATDYNEQFF. CDR3 DNA sequence: TGTGCCAGCAGCGTAGTAGCGACAGATTACAATGAGCAGTTCTTC.

This clonotype has ten or more counts. V gene TRBV6-2 or TRBV6-3 combines with J gene TRBJ2-2; the D is unclear. The V gene's germline CDR1 is MNHEY and CDR2 SVGEGT. This CDR3 has 14 residues. Between the trimmed V and J ends, which lost 2 bases and 2 bases, there was a span of 6 bases. This CDR3 reads CASSYQRNTGELFF. DNA for the CDR3: TGTGCCAGCAGTTACCAACGCAACACCGGGGAGCTGTTTTTT.

This clonotype appeared many times. J is TRBJ2-2 and V is TRBV7-3; 9 nucleotides line up with TRBD1. Losses at the gene ends were 4 bases for V and 6 bases for J; bases not matched to a gene: 6. The CDR3 spans 15 residues. Germline loops: CDR1 SGHTA, CDR2 FQGTGA. As DNA, the CDR3 is TGTGCCAGCAGCTGGGGACAGGGTTCGTCCGGGGAGCTGTTTTTT. It specifies CASSWGQGSSGELFF. The whole variable domain, filled in from reference TRBV7-3 and TRBJ2-2, reads GAGVSQTPSNKVTEKGKYVELRCDPISGHTALYWYRQSLGQGPEFLIYFQGTGAADDSGLPNDRFFAVRPEGSVSTLKIQRTERGDSAVYLCASSWGQGSSGELFFGEGSRLTVL.

Ten or more counts support this clonotype. V gene TRBV2 combines with J gene TRBJ2-2, with TRBD1 identical over 11 bases. The germline gives CDR1 SNHLY, CDR2 FYNNEI. V shed 5 bases, J shed 6 bases, and the junction held 8 bases outside the gene matches. The CDR3 has 16 residues. The CDR3 DNA reads as TGTGCCAGCAGTCAAGGGACAGGGGGGACGGCCGGGGAGCTGTTTTTT. It is translated as CASSQGTGGTAGELFF. Combining the CDR3 with reference TRBV2 and TRBJ2-2 gives the whole variable domain EPEVTQTPSHQVTQMGQEVILRCVPISNHLYFYWYRQILGQKVEFLVSFYNNEISEKSEIFDDQFSVERPDGSNFTLKIRSTKLEDSAMYFCASSQGTGGTAGELFFGEGSRLTVL.

This clonotype showed up many times. The V call is TRBV15, the J call TRBJ1-4; maybe TRBD1 (6 bases). The CDR3 has 15 amino acids. Trimming took off 3 bases at V and 7 bases at J, with 15 bases between the two ends. Looked up from germline, CDR1 is LNHNV and CDR2 is YYDKDF (reference sequence). CDR3 DNA: TGTGCCACCAGCAGTGTGGGGGGGCCGGCTGAAAAACTGTTTTTT. Translation: CATSSVGGPAEKLFF.

This clonotype has a count of ten or more. V is TRBV30 and J is TRBJ1-6; the D is unclear. Germline loops: CDR1 GTSNPN, CDR2 SVGIG (reference sequence). The CDR3 is 17 amino acids. V dropped 2 bases and J dropped 0 bases, with 14 bases sitting between them. The CDR3 region has the DNA TGTGCCTGGAGTTATGGCTTGACTAGCTCCTATAATTCACCCCTCCACTTT. Amino acids: CAWSYGLTSSYNSPLHF.

This clonotype was found many times. The chain combines TRBV6-2 or TRBV6-3 with TRBJ2-2; D not resolved. Trimming removed 10 bases from V and 6 bases from J, with 18 bases in between. Per germline, CDR1 MNHEY and CDR2 SVGEGT. The CDR3 runs 14 residues. In nucleotides, the CDR3 is TGTGCCACCGAAAATGACTTTTTGCCCGGGGAGCTGTTTTTT. As protein: CATENDFLPGELFF.

This clonotype was picked up many times. The rearrangement uses TRBV6-1 and TRBJ1-1; 9 bases fit TRBD1. The CDR3 extends over 15 amino acids. The V and J ends lost 6 bases and 5 bases, in that order; junction bases with no gene match: 10. Germline V gene lookup returns CDR1 MNHNS and CDR2 SASEGT. CDR3 nucleotides: TGTGCCAGCAGCGTAGACAGGGGGATGAGTACTGAAGCTTTCTTT. Amino acid sequence: CASSVDRGMSTEAFF.

This clonotype was seen many times. V is TRBV6-1 and J is TRBJ2-5; the D is unclear. The V end was cut by 6 bases, the J end by 1 base, with 27 bases between. The CDR3 covers 19 residues. CDR1 and CDR2 from the germline V gene are MNHNS and SASEGT. The CDR3 DNA reads TGTGCCAGCAGGAAACTGGGTAGTGAGCGCTACAACCGCCAAGAGACCCAGTACTTC. This sequence encodes CASRKLGSERYNRQETQYF.

This clonotype occurred many times. The chain couples TRBV4-1 to TRBJ2-2; TRBD2 matches at 8 bases. The CDR3 is made up of 14 amino acids. The trim removed 8 bases at V and 5 bases at J, leaving 7 bases unmatched. Germline CDR1 and CDR2: MGHRA and YSYEKL. CDR3 nucleotide sequence: TGCGCCAGCCGGACTAGCCCTGGAACCGGGGAGCTGTTTTTT. The encoded protein is CASRTSPGTGELFF.

This rearrangement joins TRBV7-9 to TRBJ1-2; TRBD1 matches at 7 bases. Losses at the gene ends were 0 bases for V and 8 bases for J; bases not matched to a gene: 3. Germline CDR1 SEHNR, CDR2 FQNEAQ (reference sequence). The CDR3 covers 13 residues. The CDR3 DNA reads as TGTGCCAGCAGCTTAGCCAGACAGGGAGGCTACACCTTC. Translating gives CASSLARQGGYTF.

This clonotype was counted a few times. The V and J genes are TRBV4-1 and TRBJ1-5, with D maybe TRBD1 (6 bases). Germline loops: CDR1 MGHRA, CDR2 YSYEKL. This CDR3 has 15 amino acids. With 0 bases removed from V and 5 bases from J, the gap between germline ends came to 11 bases. The CDR3 here is CASSQETGRDQPQHF. CDR3 coding DNA: TGCGCCAGCAGCCAAGAGACAGGACGGGATCAGCCCCAGCATTTT.